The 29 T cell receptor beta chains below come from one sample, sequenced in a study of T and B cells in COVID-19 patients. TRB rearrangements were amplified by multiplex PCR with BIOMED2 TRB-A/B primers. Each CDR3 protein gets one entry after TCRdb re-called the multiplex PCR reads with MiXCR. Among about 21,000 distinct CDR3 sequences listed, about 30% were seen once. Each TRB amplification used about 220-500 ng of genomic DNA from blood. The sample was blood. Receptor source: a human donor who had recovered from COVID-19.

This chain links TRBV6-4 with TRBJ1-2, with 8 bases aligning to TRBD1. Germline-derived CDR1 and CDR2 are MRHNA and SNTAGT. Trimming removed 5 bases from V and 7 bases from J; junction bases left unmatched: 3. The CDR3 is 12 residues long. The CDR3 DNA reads TGTGCCAGCAGTCACCAGGGGGCTGGCTACACCTTC. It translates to CASSHQGAGYTF.

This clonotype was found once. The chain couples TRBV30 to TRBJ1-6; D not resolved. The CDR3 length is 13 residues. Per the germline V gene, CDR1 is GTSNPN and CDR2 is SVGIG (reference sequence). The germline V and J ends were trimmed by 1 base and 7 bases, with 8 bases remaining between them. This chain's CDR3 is CAWSGAANSPLHF. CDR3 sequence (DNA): TGTGCCTGGAGTGGGGCAGCAAATTCACCCCTCCACTTT.

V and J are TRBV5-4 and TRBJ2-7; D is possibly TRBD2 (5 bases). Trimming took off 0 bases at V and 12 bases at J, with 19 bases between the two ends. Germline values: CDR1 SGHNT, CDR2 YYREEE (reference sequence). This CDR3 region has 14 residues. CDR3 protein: CASSLDSARPSSYF. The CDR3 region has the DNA TGTGCCAGCAGCTTGGATAGCGCCAGACCGAGCTCGTACTTC. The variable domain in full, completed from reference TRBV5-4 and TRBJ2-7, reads ETGVTQSPTHLIKTRGQQVTLRCSSQSGHNTVSWYQQALGQGPQFIFQYYREEENGRGNFPPRFSGLQFPNYSSELNVNALELDDSALYLCASSLDSARPSSYFGPGTRLTVT.

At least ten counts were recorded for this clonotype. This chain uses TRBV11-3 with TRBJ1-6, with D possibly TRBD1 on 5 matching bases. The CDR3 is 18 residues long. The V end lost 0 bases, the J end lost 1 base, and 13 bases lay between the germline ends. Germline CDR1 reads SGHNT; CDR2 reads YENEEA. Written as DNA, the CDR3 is TGTGCCAGCAGCTTAGATCAGGGTGGTTCATCCTATAATTCACCCCTCCACTTT. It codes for CASSLDQGGSSYNSPLHF.

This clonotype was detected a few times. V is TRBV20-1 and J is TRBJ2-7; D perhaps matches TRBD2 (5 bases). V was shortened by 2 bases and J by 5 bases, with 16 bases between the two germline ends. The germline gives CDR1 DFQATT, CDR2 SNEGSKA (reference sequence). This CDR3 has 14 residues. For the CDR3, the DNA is TGCAGTGCTAGATTCCGGGAAACGGGTAACGAGCAGTACTTC. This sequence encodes CSARFRETGNEQYF.

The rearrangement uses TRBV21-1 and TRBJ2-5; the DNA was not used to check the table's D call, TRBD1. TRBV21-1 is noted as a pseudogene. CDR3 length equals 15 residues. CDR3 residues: CASSGPRDRGETQYF. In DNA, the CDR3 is TGTGCCAGCAGCGGCCCCCGGGACCGAGGGGAGACCCAGTACTTC.

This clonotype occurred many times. The CDR3 protein is CASSYEWAVNSPLHF. The CDR3 nucleotides read TGTGCCAGCAGTTACGAGTGGGCGGTTAATTCACCCCTCCACTTT. The chain uses TRBV6-5 and TRBJ1-6; D ambiguous. CDR1 is MNHEY, CDR2 SVGAGI, per germline. The CDR3 contains 15 residues. V gave up 2 bases and J gave up 6 bases, with 11 bases separating them.

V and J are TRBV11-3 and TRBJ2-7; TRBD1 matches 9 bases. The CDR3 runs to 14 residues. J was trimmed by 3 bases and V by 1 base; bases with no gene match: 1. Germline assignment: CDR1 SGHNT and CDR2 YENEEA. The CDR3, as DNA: TGTGCCAGCAGCTTAGGGGGACAGGGCTACGAGCAGTACTTC. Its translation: CASSLGGQGYEQYF.

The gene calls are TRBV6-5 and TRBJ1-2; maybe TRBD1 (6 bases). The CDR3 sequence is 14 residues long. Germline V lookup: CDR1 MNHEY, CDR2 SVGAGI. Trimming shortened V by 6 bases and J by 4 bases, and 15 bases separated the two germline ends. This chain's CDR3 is CASSPSPGVYGYTF. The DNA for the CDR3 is TGTGCCAGCAGCCCCTCTCCAGGGGTCTATGGCTACACCTTC.

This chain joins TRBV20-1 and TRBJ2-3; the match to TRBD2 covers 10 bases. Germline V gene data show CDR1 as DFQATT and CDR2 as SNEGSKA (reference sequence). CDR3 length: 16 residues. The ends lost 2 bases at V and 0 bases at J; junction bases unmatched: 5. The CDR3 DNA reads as TGCAGTGCTAGATTGGCTAGCGGGGGAAGCACAGATACGCAGTATTTT. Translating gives CSARLASGGSTDTQYF.

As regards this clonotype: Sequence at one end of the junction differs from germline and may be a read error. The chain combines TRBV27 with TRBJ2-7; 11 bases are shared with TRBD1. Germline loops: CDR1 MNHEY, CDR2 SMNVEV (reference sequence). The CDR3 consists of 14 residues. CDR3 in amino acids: CVSSSGQGGYEQYF. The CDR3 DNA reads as TGTGTCAGCAGTTCGGGACAGGGGGGGTACGAGCAGTACTTC.

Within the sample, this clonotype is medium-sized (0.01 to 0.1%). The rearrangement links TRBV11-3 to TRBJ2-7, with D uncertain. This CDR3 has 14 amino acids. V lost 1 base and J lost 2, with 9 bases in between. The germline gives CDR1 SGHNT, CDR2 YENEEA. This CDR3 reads CASSLGAVTYEQYF. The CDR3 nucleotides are TGTGCCAGCAGCTTAGGTGCAGTAACCTACGAGCAGTACTTC.

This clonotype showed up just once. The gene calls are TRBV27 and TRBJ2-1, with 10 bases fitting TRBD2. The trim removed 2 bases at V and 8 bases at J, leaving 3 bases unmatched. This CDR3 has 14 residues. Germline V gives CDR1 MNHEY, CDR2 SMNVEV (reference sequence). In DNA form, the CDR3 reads TGTGCCAGCAGTTTAAGCGGGGGGGGGGATGAGCAGTTCTTC. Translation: CASSLSGGGDEQFF.

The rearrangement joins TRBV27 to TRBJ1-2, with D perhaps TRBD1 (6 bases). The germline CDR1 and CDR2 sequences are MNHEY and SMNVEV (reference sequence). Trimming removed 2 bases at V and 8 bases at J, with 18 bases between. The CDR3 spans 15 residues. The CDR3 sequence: CASSLGSGQGIGYTF. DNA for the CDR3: TGTGCCAGCAGTTTAGGCTCCGGGCAGGGGATAGGCTACACCTTC.

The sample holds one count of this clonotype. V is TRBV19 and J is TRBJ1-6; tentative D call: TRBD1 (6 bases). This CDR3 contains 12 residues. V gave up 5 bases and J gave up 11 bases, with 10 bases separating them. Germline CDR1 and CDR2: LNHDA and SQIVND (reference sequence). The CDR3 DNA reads TGTGCCAGTAGTCGTACAGGGACACCCCTCCACTTT. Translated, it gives CASSRTGTPLHF.

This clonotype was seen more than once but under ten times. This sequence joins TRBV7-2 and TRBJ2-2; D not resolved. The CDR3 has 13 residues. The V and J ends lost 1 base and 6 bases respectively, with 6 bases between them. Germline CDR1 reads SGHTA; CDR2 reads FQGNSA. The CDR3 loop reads CASSLGPSGELFF. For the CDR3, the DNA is TGTGCCAGCAGCTTAGGTCCCTCCGGGGAGCTGTTTTTT.

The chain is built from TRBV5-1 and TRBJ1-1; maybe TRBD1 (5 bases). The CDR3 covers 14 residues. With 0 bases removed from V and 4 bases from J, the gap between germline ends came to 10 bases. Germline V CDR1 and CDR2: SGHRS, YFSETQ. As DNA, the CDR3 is TGCGCCAGCAGCTTGGACGTGGGGCCCACTGAAGCTTTCTTT. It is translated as CASSLDVGPTEAFF.

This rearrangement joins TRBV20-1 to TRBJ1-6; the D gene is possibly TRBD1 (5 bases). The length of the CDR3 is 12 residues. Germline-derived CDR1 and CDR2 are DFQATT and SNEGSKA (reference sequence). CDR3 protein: CGAKGWNSPLHF. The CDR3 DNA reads TGCGGGGCGAAGGGGTGGAATTCACCCCTCCACTTT.

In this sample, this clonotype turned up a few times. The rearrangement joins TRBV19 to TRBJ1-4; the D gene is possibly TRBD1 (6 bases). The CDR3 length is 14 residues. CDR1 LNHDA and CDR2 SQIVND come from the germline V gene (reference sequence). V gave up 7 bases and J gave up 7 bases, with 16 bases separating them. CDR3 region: CASKSGGAGEKLFF. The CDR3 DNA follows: TGTGCCAGTAAAAGCGGGGGCGCAGGTGAAAAACTGTTTTTT.

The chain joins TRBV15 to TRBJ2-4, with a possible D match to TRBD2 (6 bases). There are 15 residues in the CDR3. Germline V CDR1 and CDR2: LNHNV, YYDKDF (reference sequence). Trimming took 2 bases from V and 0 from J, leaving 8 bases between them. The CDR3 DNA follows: TGTGCCACCAGCAGATCGGGGGTAGCCAAAAACATTCAGTACTTC. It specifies CATSRSGVAKNIQYF.

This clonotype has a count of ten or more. This CDR3 is CASSIRGGKSDTQYF. The DNA for the CDR3 is TGTGCCAGCAGTATTCGGGGGGGCAAATCAGATACGCAGTATTTT. This chain links TRBV6-5 with TRBJ2-3; 8 bases map to TRBD2. This CDR3 has 15 amino acids. The germline gives CDR1 MNHEY, CDR2 SVGAGI. J gave up 4 bases and V 5 bases, and 8 bases lay outside the gene matches.

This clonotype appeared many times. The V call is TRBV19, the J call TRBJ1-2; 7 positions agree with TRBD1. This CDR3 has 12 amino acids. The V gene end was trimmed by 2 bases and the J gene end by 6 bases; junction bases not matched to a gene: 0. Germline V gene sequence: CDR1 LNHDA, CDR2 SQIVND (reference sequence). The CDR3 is CASSIQGDGYTF. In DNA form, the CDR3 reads TGTGCCAGTAGTATACAGGGGGATGGCTACACCTTC.

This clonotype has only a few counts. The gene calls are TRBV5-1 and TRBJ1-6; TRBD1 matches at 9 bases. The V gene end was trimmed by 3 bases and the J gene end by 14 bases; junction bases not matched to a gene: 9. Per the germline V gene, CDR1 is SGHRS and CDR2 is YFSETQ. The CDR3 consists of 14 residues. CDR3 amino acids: CASSSGQGVLSLHF. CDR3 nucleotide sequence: TGCGCCAGCAGCTCGGGACAGGGAGTTTTGTCCCTCCACTTT.

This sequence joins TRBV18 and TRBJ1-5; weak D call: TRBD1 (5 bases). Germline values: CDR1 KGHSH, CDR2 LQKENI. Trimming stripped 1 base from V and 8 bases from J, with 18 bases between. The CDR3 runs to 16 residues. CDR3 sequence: CASSPRASLGTEPQHF. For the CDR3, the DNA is TGTGCCAGCTCACCACGGGCATCCCTAGGGACGGAGCCCCAGCATTTT.

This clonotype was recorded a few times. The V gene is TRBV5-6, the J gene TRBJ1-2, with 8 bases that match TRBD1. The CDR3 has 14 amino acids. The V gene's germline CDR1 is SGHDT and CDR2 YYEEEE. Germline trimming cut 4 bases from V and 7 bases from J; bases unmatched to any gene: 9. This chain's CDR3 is CASSLRTGMVGYTF. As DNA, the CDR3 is TGTGCCAGCAGCCTTCGGACAGGGATGGTTGGCTACACCTTC.

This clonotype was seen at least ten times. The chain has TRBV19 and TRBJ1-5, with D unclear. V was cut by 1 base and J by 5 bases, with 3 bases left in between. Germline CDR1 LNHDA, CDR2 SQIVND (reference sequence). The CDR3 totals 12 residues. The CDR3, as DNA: TGTGCCAGTAGTATAGGTGATCAGCCCCAGCATTTT. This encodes CASSIGDQPQHF.

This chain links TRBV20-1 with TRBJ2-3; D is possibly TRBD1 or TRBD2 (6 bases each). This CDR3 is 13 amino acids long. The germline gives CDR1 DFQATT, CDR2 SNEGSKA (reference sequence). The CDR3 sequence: CSGKGGGTDTQYF. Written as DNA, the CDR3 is TGCAGCGGCAAGGGGGGCGGCACAGATACGCAGTATTTT.

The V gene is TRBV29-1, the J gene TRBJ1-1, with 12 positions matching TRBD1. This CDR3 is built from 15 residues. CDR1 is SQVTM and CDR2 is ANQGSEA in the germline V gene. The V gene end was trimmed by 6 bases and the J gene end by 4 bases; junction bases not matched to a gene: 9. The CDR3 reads CSVIMGTGGITEAFF. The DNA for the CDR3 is TGCAGCGTAATCATGGGGACAGGGGGCATCACTGAAGCTTTCTTT.

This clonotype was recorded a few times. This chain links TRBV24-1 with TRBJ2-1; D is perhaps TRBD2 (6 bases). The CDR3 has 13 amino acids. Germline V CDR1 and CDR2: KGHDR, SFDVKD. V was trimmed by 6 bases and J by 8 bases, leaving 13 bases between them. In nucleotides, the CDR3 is TGTGCCACCAGTCCAGCGGGTAGGTATGAGCAGTTCTTC. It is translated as CATSPAGRYEQFF.